This T cell receptor (beta chain) was sequenced for a study of OX40 agonist ivuxolimab in advanced cancers. In the study overall: Enrolled patients in dose escalation had cancers that were hepatocellular carcinoma, melanoma, renal cell or head and neck cancer.

V shed 11 bases and J shed 4 bases, with 18 bases lying between them. The germline CDR1 and CDR2 sequences are MNHNS and SASEGT. The CDR3 is 13 residues long. The table came from immunoSEQ multiplex PCR; TCRdb's copy has only in-frame clones and leaves some out. The table has 100,000 to 120,000 clones, approximately 90% seen once. This receptor was taken from an adult with an advanced solid tumor such as melanoma, head and neck, liver or kidney cancer. The material sequenced was CD4+ or CD8+ T cells sorted from blood, taken in a trial of the OX40 agonist ivuxolimab. V usage is TRBV6-1 and J usage is TRBJ2-7; perhaps D is TRBD1 or TRBD2 (5 bases each). This CDR3 is CAGGGQGGYEQYF. CDR3 nucleotide sequence: TGTGCCGGGGGTGGGCAGGGTGGTTACGAGCAGTACTTC.